The 19 T cell receptor beta chains below were found in one sample sequenced in a study of B cell selection in AIRE deficiency. Regulatory T cells were sorted as CD4+CD25hiCD127low/negative. The assay was immunoSEQ multiplex PCR, and TCRdb's table has in-frame clones only and misses some. The table records about 14,000 clones, approximately 94% of them present only once. Sequences were obtained from Tregs sorted from PBMCs. Receptors were obtained from a human donor with AIRE deficiency.

The V and J genes are TRBV5-1 and TRBJ2-3; no clear D. From germline, CDR1 is SGHRS and CDR2 YFSETQ. The CDR3 is 14 amino acids. V lost 4 bases and J 0 bases, leaving 9 bases between the germline ends. CDR3 bases: TGCGCCAGCAGCCCGGGCGCTAGCACAGATACGCAGTATTTT. Its protein product is CASSPGASTDTQYF.

The chain couples TRBV2 to TRBJ2-2, with 10 bases identical to TRBD2. Germline assignment: CDR1 SNHLY and CDR2 FYNNEI. The CDR3 spans 16 residues. Losses at the gene ends were 4 bases for V and 1 base for J; bases not matched to a gene: 3. The CDR3: CASSVTSGENTGELFF. Here the CDR3 DNA reads TGTGCCAGCAGTGTTACTAGCGGGGAGAACACCGGGGAGCTGTTTTTT.

The chain links TRBV5-1 to TRBJ2-1; tentative D call: TRBD1 (5 bases). V lost 0 bases and J 2 bases, leaving 6 bases between the germline ends. The CDR3 length is 14 residues. Germline assignment: CDR1 SGHRS and CDR2 YFSETQ. The chain's CDR3 is CASSLGGPYNEQFF. In nucleotides, the CDR3 is TGCGCCAGCAGCTTGGGGGGCCCCTACAATGAGCAGTTCTTC. Full variable domain (remainder filled in from reference TRBV5-1 and TRBJ2-1): KAGVTQTPRYLIKTRGQQVTLSCSPISGHRSVSWYQQTPGQGLQFLFEYFSETQRNKGNFPGRFSGRQFSNSRSEMNVSTLELGDSALYLCASSLGGPYNEQFFGPGTRLTVL.

This sequence joins TRBV5-4 and TRBJ1-1; TRBD1 is a possible D gene (6 bases). CDR3 size: 14 residues. V lost 4 bases and J 3 bases, leaving 13 bases between the germline ends. Germline V lookup: CDR1 SGHNT, CDR2 YYREEE (reference sequence). The CDR3 region is CASSNRVVDTEAFF. CDR3 sequence (DNA): TGTGCCAGCAGCAACAGGGTTGTGGACACTGAAGCTTTCTTT.

This clone was observed a single time. The gene calls are TRBV7-9 and TRBJ1-2; no reliable D call. This CDR3 region has 14 residues. V lost 0 bases and J 6 bases, leaving 11 bases between the germline ends. The germline V gene has CDR1 SEHNR and CDR2 FQNEAQ (reference sequence). The CDR3 sequence: CASSLARVWDGYTF. As DNA, the CDR3 is TGTGCCAGCAGCTTAGCACGGGTTTGGGATGGCTACACCTTC. Full variable domain (remainder filled in from reference TRBV7-9 and TRBJ1-2): DTGVSQNPRHKITKRGQNVTFRCDPISEHNRLYWYRQTLGQGPEFLTYFQNEAQLEKSRLLSDRFSAERPKGSFSTLEIQRTEQGDSAMYLCASSLARVWDGYTFGSGTRLTVV.

The J gene is TRBJ1-3, the V gene TRBV6-5; no clear D gene. Trimming cost V 0 bases and J 2 bases, with 11 bases left between them. This CDR3 contains 16 residues. Germline V lookup: CDR1 MNHEY, CDR2 SVGAGI. The CDR3 reads CASSYSGPVAGNTIYF. CDR3 sequence (DNA): TGTGCCAGCAGTTACTCAGGGCCCGTGGCTGGAAACACCATATATTTT.

V is TRBV28 and J is TRBJ2-7; tentative D call: TRBD1 (5 bases). V was shortened by 6 bases and J by 3 bases, with 12 bases between the two germline ends. Germline lookup yields CDR1 MDHEN and CDR2 SYDVKM. The CDR3 is 13 amino acids. CDR3: CASRDMSGYEQYF. In DNA form, the CDR3 reads TGTGCCAGCAGGGACATGTCGGGCTACGAGCAGTACTTC.

This chain links TRBV7-6 with TRBJ2-3; TRBD2 is a possible D gene (5 bases). V lost 2 bases, J lost 3 bases, and 15 bases lay in between. Germline CDR1 and CDR2: SGHVS and FNYEAQ. The CDR3 totals 16 residues. For the CDR3, the DNA is TGTGCCAGCAGCTTAAACCCCCCTATAGCGACAGATACGCAGTATTTT. The encoded protein is CASSLNPPIATDTQYF.

The rearrangement links TRBV23-1 to TRBJ2-7; TRBD1 agrees at 9 bases. TRBV23-1 is recorded as an ORF, its role being uncertain. CDR3 length equals 22 residues. Trimming at V came to 0 bases and at J to 3 bases, leaving 24 bases not matched to a gene. The CDR3: CASSQSRCSRKQPGQGNYEQYF. DNA for the CDR3: TGCGCCAGCAGTCAATCGCGGTGTAGTCGGAAGCAGCCGGGACAGGGTAACTACGAGCAGTACTTC.

The chain links TRBV10-3 to TRBJ1-5; D is perhaps TRBD1 (5 bases). V was clipped by 7 bases and J by 4 bases, with 11 bases between them. The CDR3 consists of 13 residues. Germline CDR1 reads ENHRY; CDR2 reads SYGVKD. CDR3 protein: CAITRDQNQPQHF. Written as DNA, the CDR3 is TGTGCCATCACCAGGGACCAAAATCAGCCCCAGCATTTT.

In regard to this clone: Germline and junction disagree at one end, which may indicate a read error. This chain uses TRBV28 with TRBJ2-2, with TRBD2 identical over 13 bases. Germline assignment: CDR1 MDHEN and CDR2 SYDVKM. The CDR3 runs 20 residues. CDR3 sequence reads: CASSLRHTSGRENEHRGAVF. The CDR3 region has the DNA TGTGCCAGCAGTTTACGCCATACTAGCGGGAGGGAAAATGAACACCGGGGAGCTGTTTTT.

The rearrangement uses TRBV5-6 and TRBJ2-7; D perhaps matches TRBD2 (6 bases). V shed 1 base and J shed 11 bases, with 13 bases lying between them. Germline lookup yields CDR1 SGHDT and CDR2 YYEEEE. The CDR3 extends over 12 amino acids. The CDR3 bases are TGTGCCAGCAGCTTGTGGCGGGAAGGAAAGTACTTC. Its translation is CASSLWREGKYF.

The count of this clone is one. DNA for the CDR3: TGTGCCAGCAGCTTAGGTACTTCCAGCTCCTACAATGAGCAGTTCTTC. This encodes CASSLGTSSSYNEQFF. The V and J genes are TRBV7-9 and TRBJ2-1; no clear D gene. The CDR3 sequence is 16 residues long. CDR1 is SEHNR and CDR2 is FQNEAQ in the germline V gene (reference sequence). V lost 1 base, J lost 0 bases, and 10 bases lay in between. Full variable domain (missing parts from reference TRBV7-9 and TRBJ2-1): DTGVSQNPRHKITKRGQNVTFRCDPISEHNRLYWYRQTLGQGPEFLTYFQNEAQLEKSRLLSDRFSAERPKGSFSTLEIQRTEQGDSAMYLCASSLGTSSSYNEQFFGPGTRLTVL.

The rearrangement uses TRBV18 and TRBJ2-5, with D maybe TRBD2 (6 bases). V was pared by 2 bases and J by 5 bases, with 18 bases between. The CDR3 sequence is 16 residues long. Per germline, CDR1 KGHSH and CDR2 LQKENI. This chain's CDR3 is CASSPVVAALRETQYF. The CDR3 coding sequence is TGTGCCAGCTCACCAGTGGTAGCGGCGCTTCGGGAGACCCAGTACTTC.

The J gene is TRBJ1-4, the V gene TRBV30, with D tentatively TRBD1 (6 bases). V dropped 7 bases and J dropped 4 bases, with 13 bases sitting between them. CDR1 GTSNPN and CDR2 SVGIG come from the germline V gene (reference sequence). The CDR3 extends over 13 amino acids. CDR3 residues: CAFLQGRNEKLFF. In DNA form, the CDR3 reads TGTGCCTTTTTACAGGGACGTAATGAAAAACTGTTTTTT.

This chain joins TRBV5-5 and TRBJ2-3; TRBD1 might be the D (5 bases). The CDR3 is made up of 16 amino acids. Germline values: CDR1 SGHKS, CDR2 YYEKEE (reference sequence). V dropped 1 base and J dropped 3 bases, with 15 bases sitting between them. CDR3 DNA: TGTGCCAGCAGCTTGTTTAGGATGCGGACAACAGATACGCAGTATTTT. It yields the protein CASSLFRMRTTDTQYF. The full variable domain, rest sourced from reference TRBV5-5 and TRBJ2-3, is DAGVTQSPTHLIKTRGQQVTLRCSPISGHKSVSWYQQVLGQGPQFIFQYYEKEERGRGNFPDRFSARQFPNYSSELNVNALLLGDSALYLCASSLFRMRTTDTQYFGPGTRLTVL.

This clone occurred once. The chain has TRBV7-8 and TRBJ2-1; 7 bases are shared with TRBD1. Germline V gene data show CDR1 as SGHVS and CDR2 as FQNEAQ. V was clipped by 4 bases and J by 8 bases; unmatched bases: 8. This CDR3 spans 14 amino acids. CDR3 DNA: TGTGCCAGCAGCTCAGAGGTAGGGGGCGATGAGCAGTTCTTC. Its translation is CASSSEVGGDEQFF.

The J gene is TRBJ2-2, the V gene TRBV9; 11 nucleotides agree with TRBD2. Germline V gene data show CDR1 as SGDLS and CDR2 as YYNGEE. The CDR3 totals 18 residues. Trimming cost V 0 bases and J 4 bases; bases outside gene matches: 8. CDR3 residues: CASSVVGSGRALTGELFF. The DNA of the CDR3 is TGTGCCAGCAGCGTAGTTGGTAGCGGGAGGGCCCTCACCGGGGAGCTGTTTTTT. The full variable domain, its missing parts supplied by reference TRBV9 and TRBJ2-2, is DSGVTQTPKHLITATGQRVTLRCSPRSGDLSVYWYQQSLDQGLQFLIQYYNGEERAKGNILERFSAQQFPDLHSELNLSSLELGDSALYFCASSVVGSGRALTGELFFGEGSRLTVL.

This chain uses TRBV4-1 with TRBJ2-3; D remains ambiguous. V lost 5 bases and J 1 base, leaving 10 bases between the germline ends. The CDR3 totals 14 residues. Germline CDR1 reads MGHRA; CDR2 reads YSYEKL. CDR3 DNA sequence: TGCGCCAGCAGCTATGACCGGGGCACAGATACGCAGTATTTT. It is translated as CASSYDRGTDTQYF.